These 10 T cell receptor beta chains share one sample of origin, sequenced in a study of naive and memory T cell subsets. Blood and skin TCR RNA was reverse transcribed with alpha and beta constant primers. In TCRdb, the 5' RACE reads were re-called with MiXCR into one record per CDR3 protein. The sample lists tens of thousands of distinct CDR3 sequences, around a quarter occurring once. Whole blood, 2.5 ml, came from adult healthy volunteers. The receptors were sampled from a female donor in good health.

This clonotype is medium-sized in the sample. This rearrangement joins TRBV18 to TRBJ2-3; TRBD2 agrees at 8 bases. This CDR3 region has 16 residues. V was clipped by 3 bases and J by 6 bases; unmatched bases: 11. CDR1 is KGHSH, CDR2 LQKENI, per germline. CDR3 in amino acids: CASSPYPRGGPDTQYF. CDR3 DNA sequence: TGTGCCAGCTCACCGTATCCCCGGGGGGGACCGGATACGCAGTATTTT.

This clonotype was seen ten or more times. The chain has TRBV20-1 and TRBJ2-7, with a weak D call TRBD2 (6 bases). The CDR3 spans 15 residues. The V end was cut by 1 base, the J end by 0 bases, with 13 bases between. Per the germline V gene, CDR1 is DFQATT and CDR2 is SNEGSKA (reference sequence). CDR3 DNA: TGCAGTGCTAGAGTAGCGGAGTGGAACTCCTACGAGCAGTACTTC. Protein sequence: CSARVAEWNSYEQYF.

The chain employs TRBV10-3 and TRBJ1-1; 8 nucleotides match TRBD1. J lost 5 bases, V lost 4 bases, and 0 bases had no gene match. The germline V gene encodes CDR1 ENHRY and CDR2 SYGVKD. The CDR3 contains 12 residues. This chain's CDR3 is CAISGTGTEAFF. The DNA for the CDR3 is TGTGCCATCAGTGGGACAGGGACTGAAGCTTTCTTT.

V gene TRBV29-1 combines with J gene TRBJ1-2, with D possibly being TRBD1 (6 bases). Germline CDR1 is SQVTM and CDR2 is ANQGSEA. V was clipped by 6 bases and J by 5 bases, with 19 bases between them. CDR3 length: 14 amino acids. The CDR3 spells CSVKVTGRVYGYTF. Written as DNA, the CDR3 is TGCAGCGTGAAAGTCACAGGGAGAGTGTATGGCTACACCTTC.

This clonotype was picked up many times. V usage is TRBV29-1 and J usage is TRBJ2-3, with D unclear. V lost 4 bases and J lost 6, with 8 bases in between. Germline V gives CDR1 SQVTM, CDR2 ANQGSEA. The CDR3 runs 11 residues. CDR3: CSVGLGDTQYF. As DNA, the CDR3 is TGCAGCGTTGGGTTGGGGGATACGCAGTATTTT.

To note about this clonotype: A clone one base away is much larger, so this may be a read error. It is unclear where the CDR3 begins or ends on the DNA, so no DNA is shown, and the CDR3 is as TCRdb lists it. The CDR3: CSVATGTGFNQPQNF. The chain employs TRBV29-1 and TRBJ1-5; no check of the table's D call, TRBD1, against the DNA was made. Germline CDR1 SQVTM, CDR2 ANQGSEA. The CDR3 extends over 15 residues, inclusive of both ends.

The table lists this clonotype with many counts. The chain couples TRBV6-5 to TRBJ1-2; 9 bases map to TRBD1. CDR1 and CDR2 (germline): MNHEY, SVGAGI. This CDR3 is built from 15 residues. V was clipped by 2 bases and J by 6 bases; unmatched bases: 7. CDR3 coding DNA: TGTGCCAGCAGTTACATACAGGGGGCGAGTCATGGCTACACCTTC. Its translation is CASSYIQGASHGYTF.

V gene TRBV29-1 combines with J gene TRBJ1-4; D is undetermined. Trimming removed 6 bases at V and 6 bases at J, with 11 bases between. The CDR3 consists of 12 residues. The germline CDR1 and CDR2 sequences are SQVTM and ANQGSEA. CDR3 DNA: TGCAGCGTGTTGGCGGGGTATGAAAAACTGTTTTTT. Its protein is CSVLAGYEKLFF.

This clonotype was seen many times. The rearrangement joins TRBV20-1 to TRBJ2-1, with 10 bases identical to TRBD1. Germline V gene sequence: CDR1 DFQATT, CDR2 SNEGSKA (reference sequence). The CDR3 is made up of 15 amino acids. With V trimmed by 4 bases and J by 8 bases, 11 bases remained unmatched. The CDR3 region is CSAKSRDRGGHEQFF. CDR3 bases: TGCAGTGCTAAAAGCCGGGACAGGGGAGGTCATGAGCAGTTCTTC.

V is TRBV29-1 and J is TRBJ2-2; TRBD2 matches 11 bases. The germline CDR1 and CDR2 sequences are SQVTM and ANQGSEA. CDR3 length equals 15 residues. With V trimmed by 7 bases and J by 1 base, 5 bases remained unmatched. CDR3 loop: CSARTSGQNTGELFF. In nucleotides, the CDR3 is TGCAGCGCCCGGACTAGCGGGCAGAACACCGGGGAGCTGTTTTTT.